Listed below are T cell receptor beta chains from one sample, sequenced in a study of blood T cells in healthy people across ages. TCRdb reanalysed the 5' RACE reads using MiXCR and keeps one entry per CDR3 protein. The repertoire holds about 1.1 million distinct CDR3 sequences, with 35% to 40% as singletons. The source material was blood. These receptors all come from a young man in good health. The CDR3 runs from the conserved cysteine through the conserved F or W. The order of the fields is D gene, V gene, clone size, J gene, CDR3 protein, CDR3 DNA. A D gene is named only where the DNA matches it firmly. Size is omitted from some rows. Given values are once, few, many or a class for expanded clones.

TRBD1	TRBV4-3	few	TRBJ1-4	CASSQDQGRGLGEKLFF	TGCGCCAGCAGCCAAGATCAGGGAAGGGGGCTTGGTGAAAAACTGTTTTTT
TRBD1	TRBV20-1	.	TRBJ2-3	CSAIFLDRVPDTQYF	TGCAGTGCGATTTTCCTGGACAGGGTCCCAGATACGCAGTATTTT
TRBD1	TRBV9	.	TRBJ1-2	CASSQDREDMGCTF	TGTGCCAGCAGCCAGGACAGGGAAGATATGGGCTGCACCTTC
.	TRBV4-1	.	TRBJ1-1	CASSPMRGTEAFF	TGCGCCAGCAGCCCCATGAGGGGGACTGAAGCTTTCTTT
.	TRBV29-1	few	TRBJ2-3	CSVTDRGKPDTQYF	TGCAGCGTAACGGACCGAGGGAAGCCGGATACGCAGTATTTT
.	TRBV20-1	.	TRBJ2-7	CSATGGGPHEQYF	TGCAGTGCGACCGGAGGGGGGCCCCATGAGCAGTACTTC
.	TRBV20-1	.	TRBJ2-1	CSASRGPGYEQFF	TGCAGTGCTAGTAGGGGCCCGGGTTATGAGCAGTTCTTC
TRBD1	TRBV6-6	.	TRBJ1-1	CASSPTDRVNTEAFF	TGTGCCAGCAGCCCTACAGACAGGGTGAACACTGAAGCTTTCTTT
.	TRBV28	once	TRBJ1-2	CASSLVKGSNYGYTF	TGTGCCAGCAGTTTAGTAAAGGGTAGCAACTATGGCTACACCTTC
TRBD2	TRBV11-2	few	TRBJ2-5	CASSVGGLAGTQYF	TGTGCCAGCAGCGTAGGGGGACTAGCGGGGACCCAGTACTTC
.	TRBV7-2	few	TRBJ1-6	CASSLRWASPLHF	TGTGCCAGCAGCTTGAGATGGGCCTCACCCCTCCACTTT
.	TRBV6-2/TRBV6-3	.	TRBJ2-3	CASSLRRGAADTQYF	TGTGCCAGCAGCTTACGGAGGGGCGCCGCAGATACGCAGTATTTT
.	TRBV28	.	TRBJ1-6	CASSSPQVSYNSPLHF	TGTGCCAGCAGTTCACCCCAGGTCTCCTATAATTCACCCCTCCACTTT
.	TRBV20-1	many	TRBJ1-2	CSARDRAGYGYTF	TGCAGTGCTAGAGACAGGGCCGGGTATGGCTACACCTTC
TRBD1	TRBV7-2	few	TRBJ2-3	CASSFPGQGGTDTQYF	TGTGCCAGCAGCTTCCCGGGACAGGGGGGCACAGATACGCAGTATTTT
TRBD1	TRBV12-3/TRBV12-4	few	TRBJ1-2	CASSKGQGGGYTF	TGTGCCAGCAGCAAAGGACAGGGGGGAGGCTACACCTTC
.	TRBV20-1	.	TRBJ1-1	CSAVPGGWTEAFF	TGCAGTGCTGTCCCCGGAGGGTGGACTGAAGCTTTCTTT
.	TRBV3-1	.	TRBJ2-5	CASSQVDQETQYF	TGTGCCAGCAGTCAGGTTGACCAAGAGACCCAGTACTTC
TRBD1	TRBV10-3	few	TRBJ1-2	CATGQGGYGYTF	TGTGCCACGGGACAGGGGGGGTATGGCTACACCTTC
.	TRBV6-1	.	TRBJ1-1	CASTEGGHTEAFF	TGTGCCAGCACTGAAGGGGGGCACACTGAAGCTTTCTTT
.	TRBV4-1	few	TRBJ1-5	CASSQEPRQPQHF	TGCGCCAGCAGCCAAGAACCGAGACAGCCCCAGCATTTT
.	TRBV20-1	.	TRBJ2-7	CSARSDRSSSYNEQYF	TGCAGTGCTAGATCTGACAGGTCCAGCTCCTACAATGAGCAGTACTTC
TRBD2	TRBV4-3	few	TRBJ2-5	CASSPSTSGGQTQYF	TGCGCCAGCAGTCCTTCGACTAGCGGGGGACAGACCCAGTACTTC
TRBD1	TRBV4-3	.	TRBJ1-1	CASSQVITGGYTEAFF	TGCGCCAGCAGCCAAGTCATCACAGGGGGATACACTGAAGCTTTCTTT
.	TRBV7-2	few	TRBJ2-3	CVSSRQGGTDTQYF	TGTGTCAGCAGCCGCCAGGGGGGGACAGATACGCAGTATTTT
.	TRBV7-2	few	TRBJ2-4	CASSLELGGYIQYF	TGTGCCAGCAGCTTAGAATTGGGGGGCTACATTCAGTACTTC
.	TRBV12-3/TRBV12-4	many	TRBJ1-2	CASSTRPNYGYTF	TGTGCCAGCAGTACCCGACCCAACTATGGCTACACCTTC
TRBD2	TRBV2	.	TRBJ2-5	CASSGRVLVTQYF	TGTGCCAGCAGCGGGAGGGTGCTAGTGACCCAGTACTTC
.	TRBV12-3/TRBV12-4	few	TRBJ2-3	CASTLPGTGGDTQYF	TGTGCCAGCACCCTACCCGGGACTGGAGGTGATACGCAGTATTTT
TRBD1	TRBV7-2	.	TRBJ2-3	CASSTGASPDTQYF	TGTGCCAGCAGCACAGGGGCTTCCCCCGATACGCAGTATTTT
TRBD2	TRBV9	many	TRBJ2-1	CASSVSGGANNEQFF	TGTGCCAGCAGCGTTAGCGGGGGGGCCAACAATGAGCAGTTCTTC
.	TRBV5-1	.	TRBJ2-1	CASSLRTNNGQFF	TGCGCCAGCAGCCTCCGGACTAACAATGGGCAGTTCTTC
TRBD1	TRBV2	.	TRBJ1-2	CASSRTGMGYGYTF	TGTGCCAGCAGTCGGACAGGGATGGGCTATGGCTACACCTTC
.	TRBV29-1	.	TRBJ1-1	CSVEVPTRVYGTEAFF	TGCAGCGTTGAAGTTCCGACCAGGGTTTATGGCACTGAAGCTTTCTTT
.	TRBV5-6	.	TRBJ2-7	CASSSPREGYEQYF	TGTGCCAGCAGCTCCCCCAGGGAAGGATACGAGCAGTACTTC
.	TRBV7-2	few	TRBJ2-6	CASSSNWGGANVLTF	TGTGCCAGCAGCTCGAATTGGGGGGGGGCCAACGTCCTGACTTTC
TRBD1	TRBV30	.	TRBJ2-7	CAWSVLQGGNYEQYF	TGTGCCTGGAGTGTATTACAGGGGGGAAACTACGAGCAGTACTTC
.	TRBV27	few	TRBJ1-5	CASSLGGRQHF	TGTGCCAGCAGTTTAGGGGGGCGCCAGCATTTT
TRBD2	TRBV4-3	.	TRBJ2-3	CASSQEIQGLAMTDTQYF	TGCGCCAGCAGCCAAGAAATTCAGGGACTAGCGATGACAGATACGCAGTATTTT
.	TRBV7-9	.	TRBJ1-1	CASSLAGPARGTEAFF	TGTGCCAGCAGCTTAGCCGGCCCCGCGAGGGGTACTGAAGCTTTCTTT
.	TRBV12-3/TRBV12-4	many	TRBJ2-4	CASSFGGVAKNIQYF	TGTGCCAGCAGTTTTGGAGGGGTAGCCAAAAACATTCAGTACTTC
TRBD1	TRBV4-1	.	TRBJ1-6	CASSQEGQSSYNSPLHF	TGCGCCAGCAGCCAAGAGGGACAGTCCTCCTATAATTCACCCCTCCACTTT
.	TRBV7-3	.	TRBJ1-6	CASSLGSNNSPLHF	TGTGCCAGCAGCTTAGGCAGCAATAATTCACCCCTCCACTTT
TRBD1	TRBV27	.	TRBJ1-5	CASRPIRQGGNQPQHF	TGTGCCAGCAGACCCATCCGACAGGGGGGCAATCAGCCCCAGCATTTT
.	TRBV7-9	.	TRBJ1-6	CASSYGQPGSPPHF	TGTGCCAGCAGCTACGGACAGCCAGGTTCACCCCCCCACTTT
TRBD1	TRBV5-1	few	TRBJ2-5	CASSPLPGQGTYNEQYF	TGCGCCAGCAGCCCGCTACCCGGACAGGGTACATACAATGAGCAGTACTTC
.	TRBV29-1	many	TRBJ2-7	CSVETGRNEQYF	TGCAGCGTTGAGACAGGAAGGAACGAGCAGTACTTC
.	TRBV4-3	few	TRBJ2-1	CASSHGVWGNEQFF	TGCGCCAGCAGCCACGGGGTCTGGGGCAATGAGCAGTTCTTC
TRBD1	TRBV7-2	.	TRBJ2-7	CASSLASGQAYEQYF	TGTGCCAGCAGCTTAGCATCAGGACAGGCTTACGAGCAGTACTTC
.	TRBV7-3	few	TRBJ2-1	CASSLLELGDEQFF	TGTGCCAGCAGCCTACTAGAGCTCGGGGATGAGCAGTTCTTC
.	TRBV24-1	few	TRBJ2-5	CATSDTLTQYF	TGTGCCACCAGTGATACGTTAACCCAGTACTTC
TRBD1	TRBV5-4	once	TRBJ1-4	CASSLDQGVNEKLFF	TGTGCCAGCAGCTTGGATCAGGGGGTTAATGAAAAACTGTTTTTT
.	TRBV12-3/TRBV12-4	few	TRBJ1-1	CASSTYRGRAFF	TGTGCCAGCAGCACCTACCGGGGACGGGCTTTCTTT
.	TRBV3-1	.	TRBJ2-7	CASSQTDYEQYF	TGTGCCAGCAGCCAGACGGACTACGAGCAGTACTTC
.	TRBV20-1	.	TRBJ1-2	CSARQGIEGYTF	TGCAGTGCTAGACAGGGGATAGAGGGCTACACCTTC